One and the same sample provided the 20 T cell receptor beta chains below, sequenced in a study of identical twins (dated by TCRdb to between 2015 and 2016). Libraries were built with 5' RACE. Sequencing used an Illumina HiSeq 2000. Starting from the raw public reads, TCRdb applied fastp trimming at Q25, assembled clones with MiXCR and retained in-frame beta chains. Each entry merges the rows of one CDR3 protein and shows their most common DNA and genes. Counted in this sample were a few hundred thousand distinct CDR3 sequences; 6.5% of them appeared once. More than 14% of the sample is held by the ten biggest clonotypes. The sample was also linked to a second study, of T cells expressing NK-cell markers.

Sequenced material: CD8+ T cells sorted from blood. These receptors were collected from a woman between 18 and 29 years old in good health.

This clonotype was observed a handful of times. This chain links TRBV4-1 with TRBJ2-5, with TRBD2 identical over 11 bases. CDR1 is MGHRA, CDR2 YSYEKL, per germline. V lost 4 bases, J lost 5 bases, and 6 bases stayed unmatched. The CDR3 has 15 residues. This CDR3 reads CASSLLLAGVETQYF. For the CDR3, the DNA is TGCGCCAGCAGCCTCTTACTAGCGGGAGTCGAGACCCAGTACTTC.

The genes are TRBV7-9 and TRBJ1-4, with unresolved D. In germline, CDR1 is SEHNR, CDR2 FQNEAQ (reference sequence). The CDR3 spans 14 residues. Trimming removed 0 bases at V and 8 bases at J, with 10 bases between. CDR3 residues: CASSLAVIEEKLFF. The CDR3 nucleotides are TGTGCCAGCAGCTTAGCAGTAATCGAGGAAAAACTGTTTTTT.

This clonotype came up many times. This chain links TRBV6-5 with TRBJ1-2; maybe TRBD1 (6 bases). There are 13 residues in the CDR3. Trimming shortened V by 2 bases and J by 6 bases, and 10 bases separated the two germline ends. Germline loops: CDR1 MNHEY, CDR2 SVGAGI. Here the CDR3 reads CASSYGGLDGYTF. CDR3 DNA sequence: TGTGCCAGCAGTTACGGGGGGCTGGATGGCTACACCTTC.

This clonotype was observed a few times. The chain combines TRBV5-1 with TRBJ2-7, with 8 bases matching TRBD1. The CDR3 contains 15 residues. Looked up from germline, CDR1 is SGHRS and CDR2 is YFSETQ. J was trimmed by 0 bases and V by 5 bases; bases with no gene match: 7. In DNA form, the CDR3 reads TGCGCCAGCAGTTTCGGACAGGGAGGCTCCTACGAGCAGTACTTC. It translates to CASSFGQGGSYEQYF.

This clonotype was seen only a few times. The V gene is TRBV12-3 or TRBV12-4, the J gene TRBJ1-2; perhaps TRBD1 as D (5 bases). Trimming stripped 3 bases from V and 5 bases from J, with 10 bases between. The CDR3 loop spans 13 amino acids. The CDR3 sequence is CASSFGGGYGYTF. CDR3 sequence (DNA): TGTGCCAGCAGTTTTGGCGGGGGTTATGGCTACACCTTC.

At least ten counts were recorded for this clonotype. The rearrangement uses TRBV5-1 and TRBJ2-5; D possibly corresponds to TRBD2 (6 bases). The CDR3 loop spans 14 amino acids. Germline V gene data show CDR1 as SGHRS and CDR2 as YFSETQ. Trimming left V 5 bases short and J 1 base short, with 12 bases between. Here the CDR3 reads CASSKGGTQETQYF. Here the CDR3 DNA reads TGCGCCAGCAGTAAAGGCGGGACCCAAGAGACCCAGTACTTC.

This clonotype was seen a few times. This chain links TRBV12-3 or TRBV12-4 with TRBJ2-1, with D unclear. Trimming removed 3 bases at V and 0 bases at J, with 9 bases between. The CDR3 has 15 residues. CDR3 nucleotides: TGTGCCAGCAGTTTTAGTGACTCCTCCTACAATGAGCAGTTCTTC. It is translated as CASSFSDSSYNEQFF.

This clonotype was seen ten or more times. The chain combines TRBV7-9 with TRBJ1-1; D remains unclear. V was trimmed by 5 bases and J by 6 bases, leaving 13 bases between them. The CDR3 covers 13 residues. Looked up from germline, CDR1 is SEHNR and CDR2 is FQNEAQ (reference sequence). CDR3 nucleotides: TGTGCCAGCAGCCCCGCCCTGCGACCTGAAGCTTTCTTT. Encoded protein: CASSPALRPEAFF.

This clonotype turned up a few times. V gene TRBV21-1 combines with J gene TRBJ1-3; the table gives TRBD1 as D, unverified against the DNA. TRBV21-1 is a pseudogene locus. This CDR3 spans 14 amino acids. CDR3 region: CATPNRGPGNTIYF. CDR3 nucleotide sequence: TGTGCCACCCCAAACAGGGGGCCTGGAAACACCATATATTTT.

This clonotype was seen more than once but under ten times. CDR3 DNA: TGTGCCAGCAGCCCAGGACTAGCGGGGCGGTACAGTCCCTACGAGCAGTACTTC. This gives the protein CASSPGLAGRYSPYEQYF. The chain uses TRBV14 and TRBJ2-7; 12 bases are a match to TRBD2. The CDR3 runs 18 residues. Germline V gives CDR1 SGHDN, CDR2 FVKESK. V lost 4 bases, J lost 2 bases, and 12 bases stayed unmatched.

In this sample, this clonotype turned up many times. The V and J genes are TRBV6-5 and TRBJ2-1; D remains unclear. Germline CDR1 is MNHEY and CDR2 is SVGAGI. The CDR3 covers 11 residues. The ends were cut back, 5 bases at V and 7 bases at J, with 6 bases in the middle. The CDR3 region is CASSIGNEQFF. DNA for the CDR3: TGTGCCAGCAGTATTGGGAATGAGCAGTTCTTC.

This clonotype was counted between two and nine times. CDR3 loop: CASSPGPGAYEQYF. In DNA form, the CDR3 reads TGTGCCAGCAGCCCCGGGCCAGGGGCCTACGAGCAGTACTTC. The rearrangement uses TRBV13 and TRBJ2-7; TRBD1 is a possible D gene (6 bases). Germline assignment: CDR1 PRHDT and CDR2 FYEKMQ (reference sequence). The V end lost 5 bases, the J end lost 2 bases, and 13 bases lay between the germline ends. The CDR3 sequence is 14 residues long.

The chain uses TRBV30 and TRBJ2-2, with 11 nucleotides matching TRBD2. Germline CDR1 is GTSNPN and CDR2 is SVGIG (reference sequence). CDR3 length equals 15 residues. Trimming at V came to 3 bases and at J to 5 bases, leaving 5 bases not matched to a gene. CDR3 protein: CAWSDRLAGTGELFF. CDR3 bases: TGTGCCTGGAGCGACCGACTAGCGGGGACCGGGGAGCTGTTTTTT. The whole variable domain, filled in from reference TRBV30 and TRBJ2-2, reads SQTIHQWPATLVQPVGSPLSLECTVEGTSNPNLYWYRQAAGRGLQLLFYSVGIGQISSEVPQNLSASRPQDRQFILSSKKLLLSDSGFYLCAWSDRLAGTGELFFGEGSRLTVL.

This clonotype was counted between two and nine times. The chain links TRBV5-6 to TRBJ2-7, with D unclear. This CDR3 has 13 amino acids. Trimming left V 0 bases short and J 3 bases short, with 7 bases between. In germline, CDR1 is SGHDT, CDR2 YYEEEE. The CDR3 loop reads CASSLGANYEQYF. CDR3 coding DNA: TGTGCCAGCAGCTTGGGGGCCAACTACGAGCAGTACTTC.

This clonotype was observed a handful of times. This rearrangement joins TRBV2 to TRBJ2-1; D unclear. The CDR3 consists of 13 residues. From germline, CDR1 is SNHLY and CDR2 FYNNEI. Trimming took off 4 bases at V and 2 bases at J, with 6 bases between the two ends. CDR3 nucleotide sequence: TGTGCCAGCAGTGCGGCTCCCTACAATGAGCAGTTCTTC. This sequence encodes CASSAAPYNEQFF. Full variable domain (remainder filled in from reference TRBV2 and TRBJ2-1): EPEVTQTPSHQVTQMGQEVILRCVPISNHLYFYWYRQILGQKVEFLVSFYNNEISEKSEIFDDQFSVERPDGSNFTLKIRSTKLEDSAMYFCASSAAPYNEQFFGPGTRLTVL.

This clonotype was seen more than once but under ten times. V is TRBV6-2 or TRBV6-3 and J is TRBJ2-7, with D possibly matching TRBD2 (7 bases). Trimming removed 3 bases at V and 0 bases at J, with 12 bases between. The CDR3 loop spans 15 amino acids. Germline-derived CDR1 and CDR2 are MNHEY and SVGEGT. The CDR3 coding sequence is TGTGCCAGCAGTTATGGGGGGGGCAACTCCTACGAGCAGTACTTC. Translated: CASSYGGGNSYEQYF.

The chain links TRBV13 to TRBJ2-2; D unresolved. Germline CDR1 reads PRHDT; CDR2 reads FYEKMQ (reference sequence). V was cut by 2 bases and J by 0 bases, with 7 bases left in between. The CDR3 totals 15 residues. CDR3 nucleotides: TGTGCCAGCAGCTTAACCGCTACGAACACCGGGGAGCTGTTTTTT. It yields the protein CASSLTATNTGELFF.

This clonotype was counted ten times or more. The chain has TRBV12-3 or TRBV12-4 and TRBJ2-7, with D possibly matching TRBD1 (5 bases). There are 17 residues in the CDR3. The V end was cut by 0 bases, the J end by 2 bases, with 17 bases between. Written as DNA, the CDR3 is TGTGCCAGCAGTTTAGCGCTCCCAGGGCCCCCAACCTACGAGCAGTACTTC. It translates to CASSLALPGPPTYEQYF.

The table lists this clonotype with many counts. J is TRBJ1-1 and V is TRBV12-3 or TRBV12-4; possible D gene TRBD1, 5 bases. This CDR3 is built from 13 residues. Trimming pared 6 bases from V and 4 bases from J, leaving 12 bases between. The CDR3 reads CASRPGSGTEAFF. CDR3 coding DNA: TGTGCCAGCAGGCCAGGGTCAGGCACTGAAGCTTTCTTT.

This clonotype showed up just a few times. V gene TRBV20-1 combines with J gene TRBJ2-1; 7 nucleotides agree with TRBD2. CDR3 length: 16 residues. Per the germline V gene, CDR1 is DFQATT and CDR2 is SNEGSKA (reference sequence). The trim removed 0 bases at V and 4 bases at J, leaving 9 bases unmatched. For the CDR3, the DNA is TGCAGTGCTAGAGAGCGCGGGCGGGAGTTGTACAATGAGCAGTTCTTC. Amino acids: CSARERGRELYNEQFF.